The 26 T cell receptor beta chains presented below share a single source sample, sequenced in a study of cytomegalovirus exposure and HLA in healthy donors. PCR primers comprised 60 Vbeta and 13 Jbeta primers. Sequenced by immunoSEQ multiplex PCR; TCRdb stores in-frame clones only, minus some. Of more than 85,000 clones detected, around three quarters appear once; the ten largest clones hold roughly 8%. Material for sequencing was PBMCs. The receptors were gathered from a woman between 45 and 65 years old in good health and CMV-seropositive.

The chain is built from TRBV7-3 and TRBJ2-2, with D perhaps TRBD1 (5 bases). Germline V CDR1 and CDR2: SGHTA, FQGTGA. V dropped 2 bases and J dropped 6 bases, with 10 bases sitting between them. CDR3 length: 14 residues. Here the CDR3 DNA reads TGTGCCAGCAGCTTATCCAGGGCCCCCGGGGAGCTGTTTTTT. This codes for CASSLSRAPGELFF. Full variable domain (outside the CDR3, taken from reference TRBV7-3 and TRBJ2-2): GAGVSQTPSNKVTEKGKYVELRCDPISGHTALYWYRQSLGQGPEFLIYFQGTGAADDSGLPNDRFFAVRPEGSVSTLKIQRTERGDSAVYLCASSLSRAPGELFFGEGSRLTVL.

The rearrangement uses TRBV19 and TRBJ2-5; D is undetermined. V shed 6 bases and J shed 0 bases, with 2 bases lying between them. Germline values: CDR1 LNHDA, CDR2 SQIVND (reference sequence). The CDR3 loop spans 11 amino acids. DNA for the CDR3: TGTGCCAGTAGCAACCAAGAGACCCAGTACTTC. Encoded protein: CASSNQETQYF.

This chain uses TRBV11-2 with TRBJ2-7; D might be TRBD2 (6 bases). CDR3 length: 13 amino acids. CDR1 and CDR2 (germline): SGHAT, FQNNGV. V lost 3 bases to trimming and J lost 3 bases, with 9 bases between them. The CDR3 protein is CASSFRGDYEQYF. In nucleotides, the CDR3 is TGTGCCAGCAGCTTCCGCGGGGACTACGAGCAGTACTTC.

The J gene is TRBJ2-5, the V gene TRBV29-1, with TRBD1 matching 7 bases. This CDR3 has 13 residues. The V and J ends lost 6 bases and 4 bases, in that order; junction bases with no gene match: 8. Germline V lookup: CDR1 SQVTM, CDR2 ANQGSEA. The CDR3 nucleotides are TGCAGCGTGGGCACAGGGGCCGGAGAGACCCAGTACTTC. Translation gives CSVGTGAGETQYF.

DNA for the CDR3: TGTGCCAGCTCTCCCGACAGGCCTAATAATGAAAAACTGTTTTTT. Protein: CASSPDRPNNEKLFF. The chain links TRBV18 to TRBJ1-4; TRBD1 is a possible D gene (6 bases). The V end lost 6 bases, the J end lost 4 bases, and 15 bases lay between the germline ends. The germline CDR1 and CDR2 sequences are KGHSH and LQKENI. This CDR3 region has 15 residues.

The chain carries TRBV9 and TRBJ2-5, with TRBD1 as a possible D gene (7 bases). Per the germline V gene, CDR1 is SGDLS and CDR2 is YYNGEE. V dropped 4 bases and J dropped 1 base, with 11 bases sitting between them. CDR3 length: 14 residues. The CDR3 sequence: CASSRQGGQETQYF. CDR3 bases: TGTGCCAGCAGCAGACAGGGAGGCCAAGAGACCCAGTACTTC. The variable domain in full, with the rest retrieved from reference TRBV9 and TRBJ2-5, is DSGVTQTPKHLITATGQRVTLRCSPRSGDLSVYWYQQSLDQGLQFLIQYYNGEERAKGNILERFSAQQFPDLHSELNLSSLELGDSALYFCASSRQGGQETQYFGPGTRLLVL.

This clone was recorded once. The junction differs from germline at one of its ends, possibly a read error. CDR3 loop: CASSLGGEADTQYF. The CDR3 nucleotides are TGTGCTAGCAGCTTAGGCGGGGAGGCAGATACGCAGTATTTT. This chain uses TRBV7-7 with TRBJ2-3; possibly TRBD2 for D (6 bases). The CDR3 sequence is 14 residues long. Germline assignment: CDR1 SSHAT and CDR2 FNYEAQ (reference sequence).

This sequence joins TRBV6-1 and TRBJ1-5; D is unclear. The germline V gene encodes CDR1 MNHNS and CDR2 SASEGT. There are 14 residues in the CDR3. The V end lost 4 bases, the J end lost 1 base, and 8 bases lay between the germline ends. The CDR3 coding sequence is TGTGCCAGCAGTGTCATCGGGAGCAATCAGCCCCAGCATTTT. Translated: CASSVIGSNQPQHF.

This clone was picked up one time. CDR3 nucleotides: TGTGCCACTACAGGCTCTGGAAACACCATATATTTT. It yields the protein CATTGSGNTIYF. This sequence joins TRBV6-5 and TRBJ1-3; D might be TRBD1 (5 bases). The germline gives CDR1 MNHEY, CDR2 SVGAGI. The CDR3 extends over 12 amino acids. V shed 10 bases and J shed 0 bases, with 7 bases lying between them.

The chain has TRBV7-9 and TRBJ2-1, with TRBD2 matching over 9 bases. This CDR3 is built from 13 residues. CDR1 SEHNR and CDR2 FQNEAQ come from the germline V gene (reference sequence). V was clipped by 5 bases and J by 6 bases; unmatched bases: 2. CDR3 amino acids: CASSPLAGNEQFF. The CDR3 DNA reads TGTGCCAGCAGCCCACTAGCGGGCAATGAGCAGTTCTTC.

The gene calls are TRBV6-5 and TRBJ2-7, with D possibly being TRBD2 (6 bases). CDR1 MNHEY and CDR2 SVGAGI come from the germline V gene. The CDR3 consists of 14 residues. Trimming left V 6 bases short and J 4 bases short, with 16 bases between. CDR3 region: CASSRDSGEYEQYF. The CDR3, as DNA: TGTGCCAGCAGCCGGGACTCCGGGGAGTACGAGCAGTACTTC.

V usage is TRBV2 and J usage is TRBJ2-1; 10 bases are a match to TRBD2. The CDR3 has 17 residues. Trimming at V came to 3 bases and at J to 2 bases, leaving 7 bases not matched to a gene. Germline assignment: CDR1 SNHLY and CDR2 FYNNEI. CDR3 sequence reads: CASSDGSGGIAYNEQFF. The CDR3 DNA reads TGTGCCAGCAGTGACGGTAGCGGGGGGATTGCCTACAATGAGCAGTTCTTC.

The chain uses TRBV7-2 and TRBJ2-7; D is ambiguous. This CDR3 has 14 amino acids. Germline assignment: CDR1 SGHTA and CDR2 FQGNSA. Trimming pared 4 bases from V and 2 bases from J, leaving 12 bases between. The DNA for the CDR3 is TGTGCCAGCAGCTCATATCTAAACCCCTACGAGCAGTACTTC. It is translated as CASSSYLNPYEQYF.

V usage is TRBV7-2 and J usage is TRBJ1-5; 7 nucleotides agree with TRBD1. The CDR3 runs 14 residues. CDR1 is SGHTA, CDR2 FQGNSA, per germline. Trimming took 1 base from V and 5 from J; bases not matched to a gene: 2. The CDR3 DNA is TGTGCCAGCAGCTTAGGGACAGGAGATCAGCCCCAGCATTTT. Amino acids: CASSLGTGDQPQHF.

This chain uses TRBV19 with TRBJ2-7, with TRBD2 matching over 9 bases. Per germline, CDR1 LNHDA and CDR2 SQIVND (reference sequence). This CDR3 has 15 residues. V shed 10 bases and J 3 bases; nucleotides not matched to a gene: 13. CDR3 sequence reads: CATQRAGGPGYEQYF. Here the CDR3 DNA reads TGTGCCACTCAAAGGGCGGGGGGGCCCGGCTACGAGCAGTACTTC.

The chain links TRBV19 to TRBJ1-5; unclear D gene. Trimming pared 3 bases from V and 0 bases from J, leaving 6 bases between. Looked up from germline, CDR1 is LNHDA and CDR2 is SQIVND (reference sequence). CDR3 size: 14 residues. CDR3 bases: TGTGCCAGTAGTATGAGGGATAGCAATCAGCCCCAGCATTTT. Its protein is CASSMRDSNQPQHF.

V gene TRBV7-9 combines with J gene TRBJ2-3; D gene ambiguous. This CDR3 is built from 15 residues. Trimming pared 5 bases from V and 2 bases from J, leaving 14 bases between. The V gene's germline CDR1 is SEHNR and CDR2 FQNEAQ (reference sequence). CDR3 in DNA: TGTGCCAGCAGCCCCCCCTCTAGATCCACAGATACGCAGTATTTT. Its protein product is CASSPPSRSTDTQYF.

The chain recombines TRBV5-1 with TRBJ1-5; maybe TRBD1 (6 bases). The V end lost 1 base, the J end lost 1 base, and 9 bases lay between the germline ends. The CDR3 covers 15 residues. Germline CDR1 SGHRS, CDR2 YFSETQ. This CDR3 is CASSLTGQSNQPQHF. CDR3 nucleotide sequence: TGCGCCAGCAGCTTGACTGGACAGAGCAATCAGCCCCAGCATTTT. Full variable domain (remainder filled in from reference TRBV5-1 and TRBJ1-5): KAGVTQTPRYLIKTRGQQVTLSCSPISGHRSVSWYQQTPGQGLQFLFEYFSETQRNKGNFPGRFSGRQFSNSRSEMNVSTLELGDSALYLCASSLTGQSNQPQHFGDGTRLSIL.

The chain links TRBV7-2 to TRBJ2-3; no firm D call. V was clipped by 2 bases and J by 0 bases, with 12 bases between them. The CDR3 contains 16 residues. CDR1 SGHTA and CDR2 FQGNSA come from the germline V gene. This CDR3 is CASSLSIMRSTDTQYF. DNA for the CDR3: TGTGCCAGCAGCTTATCAATCATGCGGAGCACAGATACGCAGTATTTT.

CDR3 in amino acids: CASSLGLSGQGETQYF. The DNA for the CDR3 is TGTGCCAGCAGCTTAGGGCTCTCGGGACAGGGGGAGACCCAGTACTTC. V and J are TRBV7-9 and TRBJ2-5; 10 bases match TRBD1. The CDR3 spans 16 residues. V gave up 1 base and J gave up 5 bases; unmatched junction bases: 7. Germline lookup yields CDR1 SEHNR and CDR2 FQNEAQ (reference sequence).

A few counts support this clone. The chain uses TRBV5-1 and TRBJ2-3, with 9 positions matching TRBD2. The CDR3 sequence is 15 residues long. Germline loops: CDR1 SGHRS, CDR2 YFSETQ. V lost 3 bases to trimming and J lost 4 bases; unmatched junction nucleotides: 6. The CDR3 protein is CASSSSGIESDTQYF. CDR3 coding DNA: TGCGCCAGCAGCTCTAGCGGGATCGAATCAGATACGCAGTATTTT. Supplemented by reference TRBV5-1 and TRBJ2-3, the full variable domain reads KAGVTQTPRYLIKTRGQQVTLSCSPISGHRSVSWYQQTPGQGLQFLFEYFSETQRNKGNFPGRFSGRQFSNSRSEMNVSTLELGDSALYLCASSSSGIESDTQYFGPGTRLTVL.

The chain has TRBV6-5 and TRBJ2-7; weak D call: TRBD2 (6 bases). Germline V gives CDR1 MNHEY, CDR2 SVGAGI. There are 15 residues in the CDR3. V was cut by 0 bases and J by 5 bases, with 14 bases left in between. This CDR3 reads CASSYSGGGKNEQYF. The DNA for the CDR3 is TGTGCCAGCAGTTACTCCGGGGGAGGTAAAAACGAGCAGTACTTC.

This clone has more than one count but fewer than ten. V is TRBV7-9 and J is TRBJ2-7; TRBD2 is a possible D gene (5 bases). The germline V gene has CDR1 SEHNR and CDR2 FQNEAQ (reference sequence). The CDR3 loop spans 13 amino acids. V was clipped by 4 bases and J by 7 bases, with 14 bases between them. CDR3 loop: CASSSGNLREQYF. Here the CDR3 DNA reads TGTGCCAGCAGCTCGGGAAACTTAAGGGAGCAGTACTTC.

J is TRBJ2-5 and V is TRBV7-2; 10 nucleotides match TRBD2. After removal of 3 bases from V and 3 bases from J, the junction contained 7 bases not matched to a gene. The CDR3 contains 16 residues. CDR1 is SGHTA, CDR2 FQGNSA, per germline. Here the CDR3 DNA reads TGTGCCAGCAGCTTGGCCCAACTAGCGGGGAAAGAGACCCAGTACTTC. Translation gives CASSLAQLAGKETQYF.

This chain links TRBV28 with TRBJ1-2; D perhaps matches TRBD1 (6 bases). Germline V gene sequence: CDR1 MDHEN, CDR2 SYDVKM. This CDR3 has 14 residues. V lost 3 bases, J lost 6 bases, and 14 bases lay in between. This chain's CDR3 is CASSFRLTGNGYTF. In DNA, the CDR3 is TGTGCCAGCAGTTTCAGGCTTACAGGGAATGGCTACACCTTC.

Only a few counts were recorded for this clone. Germline and junction disagree at one end, which may indicate a read error. The chain recombines TRBV28 with TRBJ2-6; a weak D match, TRBD1 (5 bases). The CDR3 length is 15 residues. The germline V gene has CDR1 MDHEN and CDR2 SYDVKM. The CDR3: CASTLTDSGANGLTF. CDR3 nucleotides: TGTGCCAGCACCCTGACTGATTCTGGGGCCAACGGCCTGACTTTC.